This T cell receptor beta chain was retrieved from a study of glioma-infiltrating T cells after dendritic cell vaccination. Study at large: Between the early 2000s and the early 2010s, patients got autologous tumor lysate-pulsed dendritic cell vaccines. Dendritic cell vaccine was injected intradermally three times, biweekly.

TCRB CDR3 was amplified from 2 ug genomic DNA or less. Amplification used 60 V beta primers and 13 J beta primers. Here immunoSEQ multiplex PCR was the method, and the copy in TCRdb shows in-frame clones only, minus some. Of 70,000 to 100,000 clones listed, roughly four fifths are singletons. Sample time point: after dendritic cell vaccination, including at tumor progression/relapse. The CDR3 totals 13 residues. Germline V CDR1 and CDR2: LNHDA, SQIVND (reference sequence). Trimming left V 3 bases short and J 2 bases short, with 8 bases between. The rearrangement joins TRBV19 to TRBJ2-7, with D unresolved. Sequencing used blood, obtained after dendritic cell vaccination. This sequence originates from a human donor with glioblastoma. CDR3 sequence reads: CASSMGSTYEQYF. As DNA, the CDR3 is TGTGCCAGTAGTATGGGCTCTACCTACGAGCAGTACTTC. The whole variable domain, filled in from reference TRBV19 and TRBJ2-7, reads DGGITQSPKYLFRKEGQNVTLSCEQNLNHDAMYWYRQDPGQGLRLIYYSQIVNDFQKGDIAEGYSVSREKKESFPLTVTSAQKNPTAFYLCASSMGSTYEQYFGPGTRLTVT.